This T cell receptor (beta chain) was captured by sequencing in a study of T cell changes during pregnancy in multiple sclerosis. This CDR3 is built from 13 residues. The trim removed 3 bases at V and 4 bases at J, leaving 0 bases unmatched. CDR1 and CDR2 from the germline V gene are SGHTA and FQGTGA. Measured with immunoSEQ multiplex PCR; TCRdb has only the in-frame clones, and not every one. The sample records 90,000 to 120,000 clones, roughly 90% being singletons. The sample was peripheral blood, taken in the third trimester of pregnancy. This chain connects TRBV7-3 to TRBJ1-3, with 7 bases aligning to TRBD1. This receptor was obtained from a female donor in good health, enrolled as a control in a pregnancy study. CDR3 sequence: CASSLGQGNTIYF. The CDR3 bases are TGTGCCAGCAGCTTGGGACAGGGAAACACCATATATTTT.